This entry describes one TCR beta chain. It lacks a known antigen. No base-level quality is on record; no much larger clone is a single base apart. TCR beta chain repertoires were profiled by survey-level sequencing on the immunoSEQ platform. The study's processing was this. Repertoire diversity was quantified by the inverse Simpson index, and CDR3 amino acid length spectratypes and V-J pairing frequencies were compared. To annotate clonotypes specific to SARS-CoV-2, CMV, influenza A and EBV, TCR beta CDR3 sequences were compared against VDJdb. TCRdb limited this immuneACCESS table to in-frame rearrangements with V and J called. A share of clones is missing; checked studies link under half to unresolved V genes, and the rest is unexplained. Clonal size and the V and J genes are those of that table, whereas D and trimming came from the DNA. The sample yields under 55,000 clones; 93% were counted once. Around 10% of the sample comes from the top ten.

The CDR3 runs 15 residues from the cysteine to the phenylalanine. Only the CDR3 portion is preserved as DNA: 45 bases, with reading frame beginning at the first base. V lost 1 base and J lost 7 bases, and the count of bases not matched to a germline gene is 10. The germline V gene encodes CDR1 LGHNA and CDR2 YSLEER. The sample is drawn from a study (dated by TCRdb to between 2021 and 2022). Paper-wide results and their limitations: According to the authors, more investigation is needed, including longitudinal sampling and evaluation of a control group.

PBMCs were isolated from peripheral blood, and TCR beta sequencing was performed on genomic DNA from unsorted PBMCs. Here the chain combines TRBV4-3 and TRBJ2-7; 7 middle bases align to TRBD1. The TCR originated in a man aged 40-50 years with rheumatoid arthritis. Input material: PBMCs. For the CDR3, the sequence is CASSQGGLTGEEQYF. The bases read TGCGCCAGCAGCCAAGGAGGCCTAACAGGGGAAGAGCAGTACTTC.